This TCR beta chain was obtained from a study of early stage breast cancer tumors. On the study more broadly: Of around 16 invasive breast tumors, more than ten were hormone receptor-positive, HER2-negative.

Study-level results: Enriched TCRB sequences shared across patients were mostly commonly generated sequences.

Assay used: immunoSEQ multiplex PCR; TCRdb lists only in-frame clones, some missing. The repertoire holds fewer than 90,000 clones, around four fifths seen once, with more than 3% in the top ten. This clone was seen a single time. Antigen: not known. This TCR came from a person aged 55 to 75 with breast cancer. The sample consisted of blood.

CDR3 coding DNA: TGTGCCAGCAGCCAGTCGGGCCCGTCCCTTCTCGGAAACACCATATATTTT. Its translation is CASSQSGPSLLGNTIYF. The chain carries TRBV5-6 and TRBJ1-3, with D uncertain. Germline V CDR1 and CDR2: SGHDT, YYEEEE. The CDR3 is 17 residues long. V lost 4 bases, J lost 4 bases, and 21 bases lay in between.